A single sample is the source of the 2 T cell receptor beta chains below, sequenced in a study of shared clonotypes between healthy human individuals. Libraries were prepared by immunoSEQ multiplex PCR; TCRdb keeps only in-frame clonotypes and omits some of them. This table has over 400,000 clones, 90% to 97% appearing once. What was sequenced was naive CD4+ T cells sorted from blood. Subset described: CD45RA+ positively selected. The receptors stem from a woman aged 30 to 39 in good health.

V is TRBV29-1 and J is TRBJ2-3; unclear D gene. The CDR3 covers 17 residues. Germline loops: CDR1 SQVTM, CDR2 ANQGSEA. Trimming took 0 bases from V and 3 from J, leaving 19 bases between them. CDR3 amino acids: CSVEDQYGRGITDTQYF. DNA for the CDR3: TGCAGCGTTGAAGATCAGTACGGTAGAGGTATAACAGATACGCAGTATTTT.

The chain uses TRBV28 and TRBJ1-2; D gene ambiguous. Germline assignment: CDR1 MDHEN and CDR2 SYDVKM. The length of the CDR3 is 12 residues. V was pared by 8 bases and J by 4 bases, with 11 bases between. CDR3 protein: CASYRRVYGYTF. CDR3 DNA: TGTGCCAGCTACCGGCGGGTCTATGGCTACACCTTC.